These 13 T cell receptor beta chains share one sample of origin, sequenced in a study of T cell responses to AZD1222 COVID-19 vaccine. Some clones are missing from TCRdb's copy, which holds only in-frame ones; the method was immunoSEQ multiplex PCR. The data hold 120,000 to 150,000 clones, with roughly 86% observed a single time. The source material was peripheral blood, sampled 28 days after the second dose of the MenACWY control vaccine. These receptors were collected from an adult who received the MenACWY meningococcal vaccine as a control.

The chain employs TRBV18 and TRBJ1-5; D call uncertain. Germline CDR1 is KGHSH and CDR2 is LQKENI. The V gene lost 4 bases and the J gene lost 7 bases, with 14 bases spanning the gap. CDR3 size: 14 residues. The CDR3 DNA sequence: TGTGCCAGCTCACATACGGGGTTTAGGCAGCCCCAGCATTTT. Residues: CASSHTGFRQPQHF.

About this clone itself: Different DNA sequences within this sample yield the same CDR3. The rearrangement joins TRBV5-8 to TRBJ2-7, with a possible D match to TRBD2 (5 bases). V lost 7 bases, J lost 3 bases, and 14 bases lay in between. CDR1 and CDR2 from the germline V gene are SGHTS and YDEGEE. CDR3 size: 13 residues. This CDR3 is CASGRGFVYEQYF. For the CDR3, the DNA is TGTGCCAGCGGAAGAGGGTTTGTCTACGAGCAGTACTTC. Supplemented by reference TRBV5-8 and TRBJ2-7, the full variable domain reads EAGVTQSPTHLIKTRGQQATLRCSPISGHTSVYWYQQALGLGLQFLLWYDEGEERNRGNFPPRFSGRQFPNYSSELNVNALELEDSALYLCASGRGFVYEQYFGPGTRLTVT.

The chain combines TRBV28 with TRBJ2-7; 8 nucleotides line up with TRBD2. Per the germline V gene, CDR1 is MDHEN and CDR2 is SYDVKM. The CDR3 covers 17 residues. V lost 9 bases and J lost 2; bases outside the gene matches: 18. The CDR3 region has the DNA TGTGCCAGTGGGCCTATTTCCCTAGCGGGCCCCCCCTACGAGCAGTACTTC. Translated, it gives CASGPISLAGPPYEQYF. The whole variable domain, filled in from reference TRBV28 and TRBJ2-7, reads DVKVTQSSRYLVKRTGEKVFLECVQDMDHENMFWYRQDPGLGLRLIYFSYDVKMKEKGDIPEGYSVSREKKERFSLILESASTNQTSMYLCASGPISLAGPPYEQYFGPGTRLTVT.

The chain joins TRBV11-2 to TRBJ1-5; 8 bases map to TRBD1. Germline trimming cut 5 bases from V and 9 bases from J; bases unmatched to any gene: 6. Per germline, CDR1 SGHAT and CDR2 FQNNGV. This CDR3 is 13 amino acids long. CDR3: CASSPGQGRPQHF. DNA of the CDR3: TGTGCCAGCAGCCCCGGACAGGGAAGGCCCCAGCATTTT. Drawing the rest from reference TRBV11-2 and TRBJ1-5, the complete variable domain is EAGVAQSPRYKIIEKRQSVAFWCNPISGHATLYWYQQILGQGPKLLIQFQNNGVVDDSQLPKDRFSAERLKGVDSTLKIQPAKLEDSAVYLCASSPGQGRPQHFGDGTRLSIL.

This chain links TRBV7-8 with TRBJ2-1; weak D call: TRBD1 (6 bases). Trimming removed 6 bases from V and 0 bases from J, with 9 bases in between. Germline CDR1 SGHVS, CDR2 FQNEAQ. CDR3 size: 14 residues. In nucleotides, the CDR3 is TGTGCCAGCAGTAGAGGGGGCTCCTACAATGAGCAGTTCTTC. This encodes CASSRGGSYNEQFF.

This clone was detected a few times. The chain uses TRBV6-5 and TRBJ1-6, with D maybe TRBD1 (5 bases). CDR3 length: 13 amino acids. Germline V gives CDR1 MNHEY, CDR2 SVGAGI. V was cut by 0 bases and J by 15 bases, with 12 bases left in between. The CDR3 DNA reads TGTGCCAGCAGTTACTCGTTACAGGATCGCCTCCACTTT. Amino acids: CASSYSLQDRLHF.

The V and J genes are TRBV12-3 or TRBV12-4 and TRBJ2-7; D might be TRBD2 (6 bases). V was shortened by 6 bases and J by 6 bases, with 9 bases between the two germline ends. The CDR3 sequence is 11 residues long. The CDR3 spells CASSPGSEQYF. The CDR3 DNA is TGTGCCAGCAGCCCCGGGAGCGAGCAGTACTTC.

The gene calls are TRBV19 and TRBJ2-5, with D possibly matching TRBD1 (6 bases). The CDR3 extends over 13 amino acids. CDR1 and CDR2 (germline): LNHDA, SQIVND (reference sequence). Trimming shortened V by 6 bases and J by 4 bases, and 12 bases separated the two germline ends. CDR3 sequence reads: CASRSGESETQYF. CDR3 coding DNA: TGTGCCAGTAGGTCAGGGGAGTCAGAGACCCAGTACTTC. The variable domain in full, with the rest retrieved from reference TRBV19 and TRBJ2-5, is DGGITQSPKYLFRKEGQNVTLSCEQNLNHDAMYWYRQDPGQGLRLIYYSQIVNDFQKGDIAEGYSVSREKKESFPLTVTSAQKNPTAFYLCASRSGESETQYFGPGTRLLVL.

In this sample, this clone turned up a few times. The V and J genes are TRBV5-1 and TRBJ1-6, with D possibly being TRBD1 (6 bases). Trimming pared 1 base from V and 5 bases from J, leaving 13 bases between. CDR3 size: 16 residues. Germline V gives CDR1 SGHRS, CDR2 YFSETQ. The CDR3 region has the DNA TGCGCCAGCAGCTTGAGCCCAGGGGACAATAATTCACCCCTCCACTTT. As protein: CASSLSPGDNNSPLHF.

The V and J genes are TRBV6-5 and TRBJ2-5; D is possibly TRBD1 or TRBD2 (5 bases each). Trimming removed 6 bases at V and 5 bases at J, with 13 bases between. Looked up from germline, CDR1 is MNHEY and CDR2 is SVGAGI. The CDR3 consists of 13 residues. CDR3 nucleotide sequence: TGTGCCAGCAGGCGAGGGGTGGAGGAGACCCAGTACTTC. Translation: CASRRGVEETQYF.

The V gene is TRBV5-4, the J gene TRBJ2-7; D might be TRBD1 (6 bases). Per germline, CDR1 SGHNT and CDR2 YYREEE (reference sequence). Deletions cut 4 bases from V and 3 bases from J, with 17 bases between. The CDR3 extends over 15 amino acids. DNA for the CDR3: TGTGCCAGCAGCGCCCCCTTACAGGGTGGCTACGAGCAGTACTTC. As protein: CASSAPLQGGYEQYF.

A few counts support this clone. The chain employs TRBV4-1 and TRBJ2-7, with D hard to call. Germline-derived CDR1 and CDR2 are MGHRA and YSYEKL. Trimming removed 0 bases from V and 3 bases from J, with 12 bases in between. This CDR3 region has 15 residues. The CDR3 loop reads CASSQDTGRFYEQYF. Written as DNA, the CDR3 is TGCGCCAGCAGCCAAGATACTGGGCGCTTCTACGAGCAGTACTTC.

This clone was found once. The J gene is TRBJ2-3, the V gene TRBV5-4; tentatively, D is TRBD1 (6 bases). The V and J ends lost 5 bases and 2 bases respectively, with 18 bases between them. The CDR3 is made up of 16 amino acids. CDR1 SGHNT and CDR2 YYREEE come from the germline V gene (reference sequence). This CDR3 is CASRRGGQPNTDTQYF. As DNA, the CDR3 is TGTGCCAGCAGACGTGGTGGACAGCCAAACACAGATACGCAGTATTTT.